The sequence of this T cell receptor (beta chain) was determined in a study of blood T cell repertoires in COVID-19. Study in general: T cells, B-cell-depleted T cells, or PBMCs provided the cDNA or gDNA that served as material.

TCRdb's table, derived via immunoSEQ multiplex PCR, lists solely in-frame clones and lacks some. The data show 120,000 to 150,000 clones, around nine tenths seen once. The germline V and J ends were trimmed by 2 bases and 2 bases, with 7 bases remaining between them. The length of the CDR3 is 13 residues. Per the germline V gene, CDR1 is SGHRS and CDR2 is YFSETQ. The rearrangement links TRBV5-1 to TRBJ1-1; D ambiguous. This TCR was recovered from a human donor in a cohort sampled during active COVID-19. Sequenced: peripheral blood. The CDR3 reads CASSLDTNTEAFF. The CDR3 DNA reads as TGCGCCAGCAGCTTAGACACCAACACTGAAGCTTTCTTT.